One sample yielded the 29 T cell receptor beta chains listed below, sequenced in a study of cytomegalovirus exposure and HLA in healthy donors. Researchers ran the PCR with 60 Vbeta and 13 Jbeta primers. Data came from immunoSEQ multiplex PCR; TCRdb stores just in-frame clones and leaves some out. The profile shows approximately 27,000 clones, 70% of them singletons. Sequenced material: PBMCs. These receptors all come from a woman in her 50s in good health and CMV-seronegative.

The CDR3 DNA follows: TGCGCCAGCAGCCAAGATATAGCGGGGTCCTACGAGCAGTACTTC. Amino acids: CASSQDIAGSYEQYF. This chain connects TRBV4-1 to TRBJ2-7, with 8 bases matching TRBD2. Germline CDR1 reads MGHRA; CDR2 reads YSYEKL. J lost 1 base, V lost 0 bases, and 2 bases had no gene match. CDR3 length equals 15 residues.

The count of this clone is one. The chain couples TRBV5-1 to TRBJ2-1, with D maybe TRBD1 (5 bases). The CDR3 covers 16 residues. The V and J ends lost 1 base and 6 bases respectively, with 17 bases between them. Germline V CDR1 and CDR2: SGHRS, YFSETQ. CDR3 nucleotides: TGCGCCAGCAGCTTGAACCCCAGGGTGCCTGGCAATGAGCAGTTCTTC. This gives the protein CASSLNPRVPGNEQFF.

V usage is TRBV29-1 and J usage is TRBJ2-3; possibly TRBD2 for D (6 bases). V was trimmed by 4 bases and J by 7 bases, leaving 9 bases between them. Per germline, CDR1 SQVTM and CDR2 ANQGSEA. The CDR3 totals 11 residues. CDR3 DNA: TGCAGCGTTGCAGCGGGTCATACGCAGTATTTT. Amino acids: CSVAAGHTQYF.

This sequence joins TRBV7-9 and TRBJ1-3; D is undetermined. There are 19 residues in the CDR3. The V gene's germline CDR1 is SEHNR and CDR2 FQNEAQ (reference sequence). V lost 5 bases, J lost 0 bases, and 23 bases lay in between. For the CDR3, the DNA is TGTGCCAGCAGCCTAGGCCGAGGAGGAACAAGAAGCTCTGGAAACACCATATATTTT. Its translation: CASSLGRGGTRSSGNTIYF.

The chain has TRBV5-1 and TRBJ2-3, with unresolved D. Trimming left V 0 bases short and J 1 base short, with 6 bases between. CDR1 and CDR2 (germline): SGHRS, YFSETQ. This CDR3 has 14 residues. The CDR3 sequence is CASSLASGTDTQYF. CDR3 DNA sequence: TGCGCCAGCAGCTTGGCCTCGGGCACAGATACGCAGTATTTT.

The genes are TRBV19 and TRBJ1-5, with 7 bases that match TRBD1. The V gene end was trimmed by 3 bases and the J gene end by 4 bases; junction bases not matched to a gene: 3. CDR3 size: 14 residues. The germline CDR1 and CDR2 sequences are LNHDA and SQIVND (reference sequence). CDR3 region: CASSIGTANQPQHF. The CDR3 DNA reads TGTGCCAGTAGTATTGGGACAGCTAATCAGCCCCAGCATTTT. Combining the CDR3 with reference TRBV19 and TRBJ1-5 gives the whole variable domain DGGITQSPKYLFRKEGQNVTLSCEQNLNHDAMYWYRQDPGQGLRLIYYSQIVNDFQKGDIAEGYSVSREKKESFPLTVTSAQKNPTAFYLCASSIGTANQPQHFGDGTRLSIL.

The chain carries TRBV5-6 and TRBJ1-6; 8 bases align to TRBD1. This CDR3 has 14 amino acids. The junction had 8 bases not matched to a gene; V was cut back by 4 bases and J by 11 bases. Germline CDR1 is SGHDT and CDR2 is YYEEEE. CDR3 sequence (DNA): TGTGCCAGCAGCCAGACAGGGGCCTCGACACCCCTCCACTTT. It specifies CASSQTGASTPLHF.

V usage is TRBV10-3 and J usage is TRBJ2-1; D possibly corresponds to TRBD1 (5 bases). The V end lost 6 bases, the J end lost 7 bases, and 13 bases lay between the germline ends. The germline gives CDR1 ENHRY, CDR2 SYGVKD. The CDR3 contains 13 residues. CDR3 amino acids: CAIREGARNEQFF. The CDR3 DNA reads TGTGCCATCAGGGAAGGGGCCCGTAATGAGCAGTTCTTC.

This clone has only a few counts. This rearrangement joins TRBV6-1 to TRBJ1-4; D remains unclear. V lost 0 bases, J lost 17 bases, and 13 bases lay in between. This CDR3 region has 12 residues. Germline CDR1 is MNHNS and CDR2 is SASEGT. In DNA form, the CDR3 reads TGTGCCAGCAGTGAAGCCCCAGGTACAACATTTTTT. It specifies CASSEAPGTTFF.

This chain connects TRBV10-3 to TRBJ1-1, with D possibly matching TRBD1 (6 bases). This CDR3 region has 17 residues. Germline lookup yields CDR1 ENHRY and CDR2 SYGVKD. Between the trimmed V and J ends, which lost 4 bases and 5 bases, there was a span of 23 bases. Written as DNA, the CDR3 is TGTGCCATCAGTGTCGAACAGGGACGCTTGACGGGGACTGAAGCTTTCTTT. It yields the protein CAISVEQGRLTGTEAFF.

The chain recombines TRBV5-1 with TRBJ1-2, with D possibly matching TRBD1 (6 bases). Per germline, CDR1 SGHRS and CDR2 YFSETQ. Trimming took 4 bases from V and 5 from J, leaving 18 bases between them. This CDR3 has 15 residues. The CDR3 spells CASSLIGQRTYGYTF. CDR3 DNA: TGCGCCAGCAGCCTGATCGGACAGAGAACGTATGGCTACACCTTC.

V gene TRBV7-7 combines with J gene TRBJ1-1; 7 bases line up with TRBD1. The CDR3 loop spans 13 amino acids. Germline CDR1 reads SSHAT; CDR2 reads FNYEAQ (reference sequence). Trimming removed 5 bases from V and 4 bases from J; junction bases left unmatched: 4. This CDR3 reads CASSTRQGTEAFF. The DNA of the CDR3 is TGTGCCAGCAGCACCCGACAGGGCACTGAAGCTTTCTTT.

The V call is TRBV5-4, the J call TRBJ1-2, with a weak D call TRBD1 (5 bases). Between the trimmed V and J ends, which lost 4 bases and 4 bases, there was a span of 17 bases. Per germline, CDR1 SGHNT and CDR2 YYREEE (reference sequence). The CDR3 is 15 amino acids. Written as DNA, the CDR3 is TGTGCCAGCAGCAAGTTGGGGGGATCCGTCTATGGCTACACCTTC. Protein sequence: CASSKLGGSVYGYTF.

The J gene is TRBJ2-1, the V gene TRBV10-2, with a tentative D call TRBD2 (6 bases). This CDR3 spans 15 amino acids. V shed 0 bases and J shed 5 bases, with 11 bases lying between them. The germline CDR1 and CDR2 sequences are WSHSY and SAAADI. The CDR3 nucleotides are TGCGCCAGCAGTGAGTCCTCCGCGGGGCACAATGAGCAGTTCTTC. It codes for CASSESSAGHNEQFF.

The chain links TRBV12-5 to TRBJ2-7, with a tentative D call TRBD1 (5 bases). CDR1 is LGHNT and CDR2 is FRNRAP in the germline V gene. V lost 1 base, J lost 5 bases, and 15 bases lay in between. CDR3 length equals 15 residues. CDR3 amino acids: CASGLGQTLQDEQYF. The CDR3 DNA follows: TGTGCTAGTGGTTTGGGACAAACATTACAGGACGAGCAGTACTTC.

This clone was seen a few times. CDR3 DNA: TGTGCTAGTGGTTTGTACCTGCCAGGCCCCTTTGGTAGTGACAATGAGCAGTTCTTC. It encodes CASGLYLPGPFGSDNEQFF. This rearrangement joins TRBV12-5 to TRBJ2-1; D not resolved. V lost 2 bases and J lost 5, with 25 bases in between. Germline V gene data show CDR1 as LGHNT and CDR2 as FRNRAP. The CDR3 consists of 19 residues.

This clone was counted a few times. This chain joins TRBV18 and TRBJ2-5, with D possibly TRBD2 on 5 matching bases. Trimming took 8 bases from V and 4 from J, leaving 11 bases between them. Germline V gene lookup returns CDR1 KGHSH and CDR2 LQKENI. This CDR3 has 12 amino acids. The CDR3 DNA is TGTGCCAGCGCAGCTGAGGGAGAGACCCAGTACTTC. Protein product: CASAAEGETQYF. Full variable domain (remainder filled in from reference TRBV18 and TRBJ2-5): NAGVMQNPRHLVRRRGQEARLRCSPMKGHSHVYWYRQLPEEGLKFMVYLQKENIIDESGMPKERFSAEFPKEGPSILRIQQVVRGDSAAYFCASAAEGETQYFGPGTRLLVL.

This clone came up a few times. The chain has TRBV7-2 and TRBJ2-5; tentative D call: TRBD2 (6 bases). From germline, CDR1 is SGHTA and CDR2 FQGNSA. The V end lost 0 bases, the J end lost 4 bases, and 6 bases lay between the germline ends. This CDR3 is built from 13 residues. The CDR3 loop reads CASSLAGGETQYF. The CDR3 DNA is TGTGCCAGCAGCTTAGCGGGGGGAGAGACCCAGTACTTC.

In its sample, this clone was seen a few times. The rearrangement joins TRBV19 to TRBJ2-3; the D is unclear. The germline gives CDR1 LNHDA, CDR2 SQIVND (reference sequence). The V gene lost 3 bases and the J gene lost 2 bases, with 6 bases spanning the gap. The CDR3 loop spans 13 amino acids. As DNA, the CDR3 is TGTGCCAGTAGTATTCCCCTCACAGATACGCAGTATTTT. Its protein product is CASSIPLTDTQYF. The whole variable domain, filled in from reference TRBV19 and TRBJ2-3, reads DGGITQSPKYLFRKEGQNVTLSCEQNLNHDAMYWYRQDPGQGLRLIYYSQIVNDFQKGDIAEGYSVSREKKESFPLTVTSAQKNPTAFYLCASSIPLTDTQYFGPGTRLTVL.

This clone has more than one count but fewer than ten. The gene calls are TRBV11-2 and TRBJ2-1; 12 nucleotides align to TRBD2. V trimming: 4 bases; J trimming: 7 bases; junction bases outside the gene matches: 8. This CDR3 comprises 16 residues. Germline V gene lookup returns CDR1 SGHAT and CDR2 FQNNGV. The CDR3 DNA reads as TGTGCCAGCAGCTCCCAGACTAGCGGGAGAGGGAATGAGCAGTTCTTC. It codes for CASSSQTSGRGNEQFF.

The V and J genes are TRBV2 and TRBJ2-2, with 9 bases that match TRBD2. The J segment lost 9 bases and the V segment lost 5 bases, leaving 7 bases of the junction unmatched. Germline lookup yields CDR1 SNHLY and CDR2 FYNNEI. This CDR3 has 14 residues. CDR3 amino acids: CASSLAGLARELFF. The CDR3 bases are TGTGCCAGCAGTCTAGCGGGACTTGCAAGGGAGCTGTTTTTT.

V and J are TRBV10-3 and TRBJ2-5; 13 positions agree with TRBD2. This CDR3 region has 17 residues. V lost 3 bases and J lost 4; bases outside the gene matches: 8. Germline V CDR1 and CDR2: ENHRY, SYGVKD. CDR3 nucleotides: TGTGCCATCAGTGACCCCGGACTAGCGGGGGTATTAGAGACCCAGTACTTC. The encoded protein is CAISDPGLAGVLETQYF.

V and J are TRBV4-2 and TRBJ2-7; the D gene is possibly TRBD2 (6 bases). The V end was cut by 3 bases, the J end by 5 bases, with 17 bases between. Germline V gene sequence: CDR1 LGHNA, CDR2 YNFKEQ. This CDR3 spans 15 amino acids. The CDR3 spells CASSQGDWRGHEQYF. The CDR3 DNA reads TGTGCCAGCAGCCAGGGGGACTGGAGGGGCCACGAGCAGTACTTC.

This clone has more than one count but fewer than ten. This chain uses TRBV4-1 with TRBJ2-1; unclear D gene. Trimming cost V 0 bases and J 7 bases, with 13 bases left between them. The length of the CDR3 is 15 residues. Germline lookup yields CDR1 MGHRA and CDR2 YSYEKL. The CDR3 loop reads CASSQDEAVGNEQFF. The CDR3, as DNA: TGCGCCAGCAGCCAAGATGAGGCAGTCGGAAATGAGCAGTTCTTC.

The rearrangement uses TRBV6-5 and TRBJ1-2; TRBD1 matches 8 bases. From germline, CDR1 is MNHEY and CDR2 SVGAGI. CDR3 length: 15 residues. V dropped 8 bases and J dropped 2; count of bases not matched to a gene: 10. For the CDR3, the DNA is TGTGCCAGCGCCCGTGGACAGGGAAGGAACTATGGCTACACCTTC. Protein sequence: CASARGQGRNYGYTF.

J is TRBJ2-5 and V is TRBV15; TRBD2 might be the D (6 bases). This CDR3 has 15 amino acids. Trimming cost V 0 bases and J 5 bases, with 13 bases left between them. In germline, CDR1 is LNHNV, CDR2 YYDKDF (reference sequence). The CDR3 DNA is TGTGCCACCAGCAGAGATCAAACCGGAGGGGAGACCCAGTACTTC. Translated, it gives CATSRDQTGGETQYF.

The genes are TRBV6-1 and TRBJ1-5; D is ambiguous. The CDR3 has 17 residues. Trimming removed 1 base from V and 1 base from J, with 14 bases in between. The germline CDR1 and CDR2 sequences are MNHNS and SASEGT. The CDR3 loop is CASSEGVGQISNQPQHF. The CDR3 DNA sequence: TGTGCCAGCAGTGAAGGGGTGGGCCAGATCAGCAATCAGCCCCAGCATTTT.

V gene TRBV7-6 combines with J gene TRBJ1-3; D remains unclear. Germline V gene lookup returns CDR1 SGHVS and CDR2 FNYEAQ. CDR3 length: 16 amino acids. V was clipped by 2 bases and J by 0 bases, with 11 bases between them. The DNA of the CDR3 is TGTGCCAGCAGCTTAAACTCTGTGAGCTCTGGAAACACCATATATTTT. The encoded protein is CASSLNSVSSGNTIYF.

The V call is TRBV29-1, the J call TRBJ1-3; D not certain. The V end lost 7 bases, the J end lost 0 bases, and 16 bases lay between the germline ends. This CDR3 is 15 amino acids long. In germline, CDR1 is SQVTM, CDR2 ANQGSEA. CDR3 bases: TGCAGCGCAACGGGAGCGCTAAACTCTGGAAACACCATATATTTT. Translating it yields CSATGALNSGNTIYF.